The 31 T cell receptor beta chains given below trace back to one sample, sequenced in a study of cytomegalovirus exposure and HLA in healthy donors. The PCR contained 60 Vbeta and 13 Jbeta primers. Profiled with immunoSEQ multiplex PCR; TCRdb holds only in-frame clones, not every one. The repertoire holds approximately 110,000 clones, with around 80% as singletons. Sequenced sample: PBMCs. The receptors shown here come from a middle-aged man in good health and CMV-seropositive.

This clone has a single count. The V gene is TRBV5-4, the J gene TRBJ2-2; TRBD1 matches 7 bases. The V and J ends lost 4 bases and 3 bases, in that order; junction bases with no gene match: 6. The germline CDR1 and CDR2 sequences are SGHNT and YYREEE (reference sequence). The CDR3 totals 15 residues. CDR3 amino acids: CASSRGQDYTGELFF. In DNA form, the CDR3 reads TGTGCCAGCAGCAGAGGACAGGACTACACCGGGGAGCTGTTTTTT. Full variable domain (remainder filled in from reference TRBV5-4 and TRBJ2-2): ETGVTQSPTHLIKTRGQQVTLRCSSQSGHNTVSWYQQALGQGPQFIFQYYREEENGRGNFPPRFSGLQFPNYSSELNVNALELDDSALYLCASSRGQDYTGELFFGEGSRLTVL.

This chain uses TRBV27 with TRBJ1-6; possible D gene TRBD1, 6 bases. V gave up 6 bases and J gave up 7 bases, with 16 bases separating them. CDR3 length: 15 amino acids. Germline V lookup: CDR1 MNHEY, CDR2 SMNVEV (reference sequence). The CDR3 nucleotides are TGTGCCAGCAGCCCTCGGGGGGCCTGGAATTCACCCCTCCACTTT. Translation: CASSPRGAWNSPLHF.

The chain combines TRBV5-4 with TRBJ1-6; D possibly corresponds to TRBD1 (5 bases). CDR1 and CDR2 from the germline V gene are SGHNT and YYREEE (reference sequence). This CDR3 has 15 residues. Trimming left V 3 bases short and J 5 bases short, with 12 bases between. CDR3 in amino acids: CASSSRQLNNSPLHF. DNA of the CDR3: TGTGCCAGCAGCTCACGACAGCTGAATAATTCACCCCTCCACTTT.

The chain has TRBV5-1 and TRBJ2-7, with D perhaps TRBD1 (6 bases). CDR3 length: 14 residues. V gave up 3 bases and J gave up 0 bases, with 10 bases separating them. Per germline, CDR1 SGHRS and CDR2 YFSETQ. CDR3 coding DNA: TGCGCCAGCAGCTCTCAGGGGAGCTCCTACGAGCAGTACTTC. Protein sequence: CASSSQGSSYEQYF.

This chain joins TRBV11-3 and TRBJ2-1; weak D call: TRBD2 (6 bases). Trimming took off 1 base at V and 5 bases at J, with 12 bases between the two ends. The V gene's germline CDR1 is SGHNT and CDR2 YENEEA. This CDR3 has 15 residues. The CDR3 DNA reads TGTGCCAGCAGCTTAGTGACTAGTTGGGACAATGAGCAGTTCTTC. It translates to CASSLVTSWDNEQFF. The variable domain in full, with the rest retrieved from reference TRBV11-3 and TRBJ2-1, is EAGVVQSPRYKIIEKKQPVAFWCNPISGHNTLYWYLQNLGQGPELLIRYENEEAVDDSQLPKDRFSAERLKGVDSTLKIQPAELGDSAVYLCASSLVTSWDNEQFFGPGTRLTVL.

This clone was seen a few times. The rearrangement links TRBV7-2 to TRBJ1-5; D unresolved. CDR3 length: 15 amino acids. With 4 bases removed from V and 0 bases from J, the gap between germline ends came to 10 bases. The germline gives CDR1 SGHTA, CDR2 FQGNSA. The CDR3 DNA sequence: TGTGCCAGCAGCTGGAGGACTTATAGCAATCAGCCCCAGCATTTT. It codes for CASSWRTYSNQPQHF.

The chain combines TRBV7-9 with TRBJ2-1, with unresolved D. Trimming cost V 5 bases and J 2 bases, with 7 bases left between them. Germline V gene data show CDR1 as SEHNR and CDR2 as FQNEAQ (reference sequence). CDR3 size: 13 residues. The CDR3 coding sequence is TGTGCCAGCAGCCCCCGGGCCTACAATGAGCAGTTCTTC. Translation: CASSPRAYNEQFF.

The chain joins TRBV7-8 to TRBJ1-2; maybe TRBD1 (6 bases). Germline assignment: CDR1 SGHVS and CDR2 FQNEAQ. Trimming shortened V by 5 bases and J by 8 bases, and 27 bases separated the two germline ends. This CDR3 region has 17 residues. The CDR3 loop reads CASSGRQEPRGGSGYTF. DNA of the CDR3: TGTGCCAGCAGCGGGCGACAGGAACCCCGAGGAGGAAGCGGCTACACCTTC.

The chain uses TRBV7-2 and TRBJ2-1; TRBD2 matches at 9 bases. Germline CDR1 reads SGHTA; CDR2 reads FQGNSA. There are 15 residues in the CDR3. Trimming at V came to 5 bases and at J to 7 bases, leaving 9 bases not matched to a gene. The CDR3 spells CASSLSGGTGNEQFF. CDR3 nucleotides: TGTGCCAGCAGCCTCAGCGGGGGGACGGGGAATGAGCAGTTCTTC.

This clone was counted only a few times. This sequence joins TRBV5-4 and TRBJ2-3; tentative D call: TRBD1 (5 bases). Germline V gene lookup returns CDR1 SGHNT and CDR2 YYREEE (reference sequence). This CDR3 spans 13 amino acids. Trimming left V 6 bases short and J 1 base short, with 9 bases between. CDR3 sequence (DNA): TGTGCCAGCACCCTCAGGGGCACAGATACGCAGTATTTT. Translation: CASTLRGTDTQYF. Drawing the rest from reference TRBV5-4 and TRBJ2-3, the complete variable domain is ETGVTQSPTHLIKTRGQQVTLRCSSQSGHNTVSWYQQALGQGPQFIFQYYREEENGRGNFPPRFSGLQFPNYSSELNVNALELDDSALYLCASTLRGTDTQYFGPGTRLTVL.

This chain links TRBV19 with TRBJ1-2; 7 bases are a match to TRBD1. The CDR3 has 13 residues. Germline lookup yields CDR1 LNHDA and CDR2 SQIVND (reference sequence). J lost 3 bases, V lost 9 bases, and 7 bases had no gene match. Written as DNA, the CDR3 is TGTGCCAGCTCGGAAACAGGGGACTATGGCTACACCTTC. Translated: CASSETGDYGYTF.

The gene calls are TRBV28 and TRBJ2-5, with 9 positions matching TRBD1. CDR1 is MDHEN and CDR2 is SYDVKM in the germline V gene. CDR3 size: 14 residues. Trimming at V came to 5 bases and at J to 6 bases, leaving 7 bases not matched to a gene. The DNA of the CDR3 is TGTGCCAGCAGTCTTAAACAGGGGGCGAAGACCCAGTACTTC. Translating gives CASSLKQGAKTQYF.

In the case of this clone: One end of the junction is discordant with germline, which a read error may explain. The genes are TRBV29-1 and TRBJ2-4; possibly TRBD2 for D (5 bases). Germline CDR1 and CDR2: SQVTM and ANQGSEA. The CDR3 has 15 residues. The CDR3 DNA reads as TGCAGCGCCCTTGGGATTTACCTAGCCAAAAACAGTCAGTACTTC. Translated, it gives CSALGIYLAKNSQYF.

This clone appeared a single time. This sequence joins TRBV9 and TRBJ1-2; the match to TRBD1 covers 11 bases. The CDR3 sequence is 14 residues long. V shed 3 bases and J 8 bases; nucleotides not matched to a gene: 6. CDR1 is SGDLS, CDR2 YYNGEE, per germline. This CDR3 reads CASSDGQGAGGYTF. The CDR3 region has the DNA TGTGCCAGCAGCGACGGACAGGGGGCTGGGGGCTACACCTTC.

In this sample, this clone turned up a few times. The V and J genes are TRBV9 and TRBJ2-1; 8 bases map to TRBD2. This CDR3 is built from 16 residues. From germline, CDR1 is SGDLS and CDR2 YYNGEE. Trimming took 3 bases from V and 3 from J; bases not matched to a gene: 8. The chain's CDR3 is CASSGPPGGGYNEQFF. CDR3 nucleotide sequence: TGTGCCAGCAGCGGCCCCCCGGGGGGGGGCTACAATGAGCAGTTCTTC.

This clone came up a few times. The V gene is TRBV7-9, the J gene TRBJ2-7; 7 nucleotides line up with TRBD1. V gave up 1 base and J gave up 1 base; unmatched junction bases: 10. Germline CDR1 is SEHNR and CDR2 is FQNEAQ (reference sequence). This CDR3 has 17 residues. CDR3 sequence reads: CASSLVLRTGGSYEQYF. CDR3 DNA sequence: TGTGCCAGCAGCTTAGTTCTCCGGACAGGAGGATCCTACGAGCAGTACTTC.

The genes are TRBV28 and TRBJ2-5, with no clear D. CDR3 length: 11 residues. The V end lost 10 bases, the J end lost 7 bases, and 13 bases lay between the germline ends. Per the germline V gene, CDR1 is MDHEN and CDR2 is SYDVKM. CDR3 region: CATKTSWTQYF. CDR3 nucleotide sequence: TGTGCCACCAAAACTTCGTGGACCCAGTACTTC.

The rearrangement links TRBV28 to TRBJ1-4; 9 nucleotides align to TRBD1. The V gene end was trimmed by 6 bases and the J gene end by 6 bases; junction bases not matched to a gene: 8. The V gene's germline CDR1 is MDHEN and CDR2 SYDVKM. The CDR3 length is 15 residues. The CDR3 coding sequence is TGTGCCAGCAGCTCCGGGACAGGGTTTGATGAAAAACTGTTTTTT. This sequence encodes CASSSGTGFDEKLFF.

The J gene is TRBJ2-7, the V gene TRBV5-4; D possibly corresponds to TRBD1 (6 bases). Germline V gene sequence: CDR1 SGHNT, CDR2 YYREEE (reference sequence). Trimming took off 0 bases at V and 6 bases at J, with 16 bases between the two ends. There are 15 residues in the CDR3. The CDR3 reads CASSLAGARVGEQYF. The DNA for the CDR3 is TGTGCCAGCAGCTTGGCAGGGGCCCGGGTAGGCGAGCAGTACTTC.

This CDR3 is CASSLTRDRAAEAFF. In nucleotides, the CDR3 is TGTGCCAGCAGCTTAACGCGTGACAGGGCCGCTGAAGCTTTCTTT. The chain employs TRBV7-3 and TRBJ1-1, with TRBD1 matching 7 bases. Looked up from germline, CDR1 is SGHTA and CDR2 is FQGTGA. Trimming removed 0 bases from V and 6 bases from J; junction bases left unmatched: 7. The CDR3 totals 15 residues.

This rearrangement joins TRBV6-5 to TRBJ2-7; 8 bases line up with TRBD1. Germline V lookup: CDR1 MNHEY, CDR2 SVGAGI. The CDR3 has 14 residues. V trimming: 6 bases; J trimming: 6 bases; junction bases outside the gene matches: 10. The CDR3 bases are TGTGCCAGCAGACCTCGGACAGGGCCGGGCGAGCAGTACTTC. Translated: CASRPRTGPGEQYF.

This chain joins TRBV30 and TRBJ2-5; weak D call: TRBD1 (5 bases). CDR1 is GTSNPN, CDR2 SVGIG, per germline (reference sequence). This CDR3 comprises 11 residues. V gave up 7 bases and J gave up 5 bases, with 11 bases separating them. CDR3 region: CALGEGETQYF. CDR3 in DNA: TGTGCCTTAGGGGAAGGGGAGACCCAGTACTTC.

The rearrangement links TRBV5-4 to TRBJ2-7; TRBD2 aligns across 14 bases. CDR3 length: 15 residues. Germline loops: CDR1 SGHNT, CDR2 YYREEE (reference sequence). Trimming took 4 bases from V and 7 from J; bases not matched to a gene: 7. The CDR3 DNA reads as TGTGCCAGCAGCGACGGGACTAGCGGGAGTCTGGAGCAGTACTTC. Translated, it gives CASSDGTSGSLEQYF.

The chain is built from TRBV5-1 and TRBJ2-4; TRBD2 is a possible D gene (5 bases). The CDR3 loop spans 16 amino acids. V lost 0 bases, J lost 0 bases, and 10 bases lay in between. Germline loops: CDR1 SGHRS, CDR2 YFSETQ. This CDR3 is CASSLGSGVAKNIQYF. The CDR3 nucleotides read TGCGCCAGCAGCTTGGGGAGCGGAGTAGCCAAAAACATTCAGTACTTC.

CDR3 in DNA: TGCGCCAGCAGCCAAGTTAACAGGGGGAACACTGAAGCTTTCTTT. It yields the protein CASSQVNRGNTEAFF. The V call is TRBV4-1, the J call TRBJ1-1, with 7 bases identical to TRBD1. CDR1 and CDR2 from the germline V gene are MGHRA and YSYEKL. V was clipped by 1 base and J by 1 base; unmatched bases: 3. There are 15 residues in the CDR3.

The chain employs TRBV4-3 and TRBJ1-2; 7 bases are shared with TRBD1. In germline, CDR1 is LGHNA, CDR2 YSLEER. After removal of 3 bases from V and 8 bases from J, the junction contained 9 bases not matched to a gene. The CDR3 is made up of 14 amino acids. Here the CDR3 DNA reads TGCGCCAGCAGCCAGATCGAGGGGGCGCACGGCTACACCTTC. Protein: CASSQIEGAHGYTF.

This sequence joins TRBV9 and TRBJ2-3; maybe TRBD2 (5 bases). V was trimmed by 0 bases and J by 2 bases, leaving 10 bases between them. Germline CDR1 and CDR2: SGDLS and YYNGEE. The CDR3 spans 15 residues. The CDR3 sequence: CASSVVSASTDTQYF. CDR3 DNA sequence: TGTGCCAGCAGCGTAGTTAGCGCCTCCACAGATACGCAGTATTTT.

The chain couples TRBV7-2 to TRBJ2-4; TRBD2 agrees at 7 bases. Germline loops: CDR1 SGHTA, CDR2 FQGNSA. This CDR3 spans 14 amino acids. Trimming cost V 5 bases and J 9 bases; bases outside gene matches: 10. In DNA form, the CDR3 reads TGTGCCAGCAGCCAGGACTTGTGGGGGGGCATTCAGTACTTC. Protein: CASSQDLWGGIQYF.

The chain couples TRBV11-2 to TRBJ2-6; no reliable D call. The CDR3 length is 15 residues. Trimming removed 7 bases at V and 1 base at J, with 11 bases between. The germline CDR1 and CDR2 sequences are SGHAT and FQNNGV. Here the CDR3 reads CASTWADSGANVLTF. CDR3 DNA sequence: TGTGCCAGCACCTGGGCTGATTCTGGGGCCAACGTCCTGACTTTC.

The chain recombines TRBV5-8 with TRBJ1-1, with unresolved D. The germline V gene encodes CDR1 SGHTS and CDR2 YDEGEE. CDR3 length: 15 amino acids. V lost 0 bases and J lost 2, with 11 bases in between. CDR3 amino acids: CASSLDGRGNTEAFF. The CDR3, as DNA: TGTGCCAGCAGCTTGGATGGTCGCGGCAACACTGAAGCTTTCTTT.

The chain uses TRBV5-1 and TRBJ1-1; the D gene is possibly TRBD1 (5 bases). The germline V and J ends were trimmed by 3 bases and 4 bases, with 10 bases remaining between them. Germline V gene sequence: CDR1 SGHRS, CDR2 YFSETQ. CDR3 length equals 13 residues. The CDR3, as DNA: TGCGCCAGCAGCTCCCAGGGAACCACTGAAGCTTTCTTT. It yields the protein CASSSQGTTEAFF.